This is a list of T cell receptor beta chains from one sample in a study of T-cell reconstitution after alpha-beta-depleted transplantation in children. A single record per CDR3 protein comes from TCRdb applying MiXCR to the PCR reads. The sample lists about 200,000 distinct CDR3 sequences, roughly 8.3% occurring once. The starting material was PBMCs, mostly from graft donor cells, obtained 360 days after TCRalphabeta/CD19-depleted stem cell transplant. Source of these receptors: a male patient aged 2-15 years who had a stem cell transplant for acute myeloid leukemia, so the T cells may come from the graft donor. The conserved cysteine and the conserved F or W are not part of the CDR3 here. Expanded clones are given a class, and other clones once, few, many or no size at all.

cdr3_aa: TISVEGKPWGTDTQY
clone_size: NA
v_call: TRBV3-1
cdr3_length: 15

cdr3_aa: ASSLSLASEQF
clone_size: many
v_call: TRBV12-3/TRBV12-4
cdr3_length: 11

cdr3_aa: ASSPPGEAQGMNTEAF
clone_size: few
v_call: TRBV18
cdr3_length: 16

cdr3_aa: SASAIAGPGDIQY
clone_size: NA
v_call: TRBV20-1
cdr3_length: 13

cdr3_aa: ATSRDLPSARREQF
clone_size: many
v_call: TRBV15
cdr3_length: 14

cdr3_aa: ASTAGVVGNIQY
clone_size: NA
v_call: TRBV7-9
cdr3_length: 12

cdr3_aa: ASTSGTTTEAF
clone_size: many
v_call: TRBV7-9
cdr3_length: 11

cdr3_aa: AISAVPDNEQF
clone_size: many
v_call: TRBV10-3
cdr3_length: 11

cdr3_aa: ASSLQGAVNNEQF
clone_size: few
v_call: TRBV11-3
cdr3_length: 13

cdr3_aa: ASSPRQGLQDEQF
clone_size: NA
v_call: TRBV12-3/TRBV12-4
cdr3_length: 13

cdr3_aa: ASSGQTSGYYEQY
clone_size: many
v_call: TRBV2
cdr3_length: 13

cdr3_aa: ASSYSTVAGETYNEQF
clone_size: many
v_call: TRBV6-2/TRBV6-3
cdr3_length: 16

cdr3_aa: ASSQGGGLLHEQF
clone_size: NA
v_call: TRBV5-5
cdr3_length: 13

cdr3_aa: ASSPGTPSSYEQY
clone_size: NA
v_call: TRBV4-2
cdr3_length: 13

cdr3_aa: ASSQEGGYATFQY
clone_size: many
v_call: TRBV4-2
cdr3_length: 13

cdr3_aa: ASSQIALAVQETQY
clone_size: few
v_call: TRBV4-1
cdr3_length: 14

cdr3_aa: ASSFKGLAGVRGTKNIQY
clone_size: many
v_call: TRBV12-3/TRBV12-4
cdr3_length: 18

cdr3_aa: ASSPSSGRAGELF
clone_size: NA
v_call: TRBV12-3/TRBV12-4
cdr3_length: 13

cdr3_aa: ASRVMGGKNIQY
clone_size: many
v_call: TRBV19
cdr3_length: 12

cdr3_aa: SVGPGAGVRELF
clone_size: many
v_call: TRBV29-1
cdr3_length: 12

cdr3_aa: ATSREPEPPRTDTQY
clone_size: many
v_call: TRBV15
cdr3_length: 15

cdr3_aa: ASSFRGQEKLF
clone_size: few
v_call: TRBV12-3/TRBV12-4
cdr3_length: 11

cdr3_aa: ASSSHGGIGDEQF
clone_size: NA
v_call: TRBV5-1
cdr3_length: 13

cdr3_aa: ASSPYSLNTEAF
clone_size: NA
v_call: TRBV18
cdr3_length: 12

cdr3_aa: ASSALIAGVETQY
clone_size: NA
v_call: TRBV7-6
cdr3_length: 13

cdr3_aa: SVFGQINSGANVLT
clone_size: many
v_call: TRBV29-1
cdr3_length: 14

cdr3_aa: SARVNFREDTQY
clone_size: few
v_call: TRBV20-1
cdr3_length: 12

cdr3_aa: ASSFDRRTADTQY
clone_size: many
v_call: TRBV27
cdr3_length: 13

cdr3_aa: ASSMGQPNSPLH
clone_size: few
v_call: TRBV5-1
cdr3_length: 12

cdr3_aa: ASTGGETEAF
clone_size: NA
v_call: TRBV3-1
cdr3_length: 10

cdr3_aa: SARTGAYGYT
clone_size: NA
v_call: TRBV20-1
cdr3_length: 10

cdr3_aa: ASSFATGRSGNTIY
clone_size: few
v_call: TRBV12-3/TRBV12-4
cdr3_length: 14

cdr3_aa: ASGLTGIEQY
clone_size: few
v_call: TRBV12-5
cdr3_length: 10

cdr3_aa: ASSLAPLGNSEYSYNSPLH
clone_size: few
v_call: TRBV5-1
cdr3_length: 19

cdr3_aa: ASSEVQLVNTQY
clone_size: few
v_call: TRBV6-1
cdr3_length: 12

cdr3_aa: ASSLSRQRRAQH
clone_size: NA
v_call: TRBV12-3/TRBV12-4
cdr3_length: 12

cdr3_aa: ASSLRGLGANVLT
clone_size: few
v_call: TRBV13
cdr3_length: 13

cdr3_aa: ASSRGENYGYT
clone_size: many
v_call: TRBV9
cdr3_length: 11

cdr3_aa: SVGMSSTGAGEAQY
clone_size: many
v_call: TRBV29-1
cdr3_length: 14

cdr3_aa: ASKTDTQY
clone_size: NA
v_call: TRBV10-1
cdr3_length: 8

cdr3_aa: SALQGGGYT
clone_size: few
v_call: TRBV20-1
cdr3_length: 9